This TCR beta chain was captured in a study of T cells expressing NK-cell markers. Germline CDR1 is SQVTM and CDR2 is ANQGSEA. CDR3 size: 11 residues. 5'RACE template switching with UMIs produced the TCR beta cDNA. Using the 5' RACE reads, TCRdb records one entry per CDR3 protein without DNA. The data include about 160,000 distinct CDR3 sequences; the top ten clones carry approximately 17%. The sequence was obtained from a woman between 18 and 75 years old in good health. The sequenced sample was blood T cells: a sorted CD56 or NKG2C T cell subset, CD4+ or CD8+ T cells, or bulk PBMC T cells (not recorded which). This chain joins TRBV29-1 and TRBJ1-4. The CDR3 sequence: CSVGEKGELFF. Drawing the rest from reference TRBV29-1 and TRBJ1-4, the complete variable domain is SAVISQKPSRDICQRGTSLTIQCQVDSQVTMMFWYRQQPGQSLTLIATANQGSEATYESGFVIDKFPISRPNLTFSTLTVSNMSPEDSSIYLCSVGEKGELFFGSGTQLSVL.